Sequencing of this TCR beta chain was carried out in a study of tumor-infiltrating lymphocytes in oesophageal squamous cell carcinoma. TCRdb reprocessed the PCR reads with MiXCR, giving one entry per CDR3 protein. Altogether over 20,000 distinct CDR3 sequences are present, roughly two fifths being singletons, with the ten largest covering over 35%. CDR1 and CDR2 (germline): MDHEN, SYDVKM. The CDR3 contains 19 residues when both ends are counted. With regard to this clonotype: No conserved phenylalanine or tryptophan is present at the end of the CDR3, so a read error is the likely explanation. It is unclear where the CDR3 begins or ends on the DNA, so no DNA is shown, and the CDR3 is as TCRdb lists it.

The specimen sequenced was esophageal tumor tissue. J is TRBJ2-3 and V is TRBV28; the table gives TRBD2 as D, unverified against the DNA. The clonotype comes from a male donor with esophageal squamous cell carcinoma. The CDR3 here is CASTRVLAGGYQETQYFGP.